The 16 T cell receptor beta chains below all came from one sample that was sequenced in a study of OX40 agonist ivuxolimab in advanced cancers. Libraries were prepared by immunoSEQ multiplex PCR; TCRdb keeps only in-frame clonotypes and omits some of them. The repertoire consists of approximately 59,000 clones, with around 85% occurring once and the leading ten covering around 0.8%. The sample in question was CD4+ or CD8+ T cells sorted from blood, obtained in a trial of the OX40 agonist ivuxolimab. Every receptor here comes from an adult with an advanced solid tumor such as melanoma, head and neck, liver or kidney cancer.

The CDR3 is CASSLAPSVVYNEQFF. Here the CDR3 DNA reads TGTGCCAGCAGCTTAGCCCCTAGCGTAGTCTACAATGAGCAGTTCTTC. This chain links TRBV7-3 with TRBJ2-1, with D possibly matching TRBD2 (6 bases). Deletions cut 2 bases from V and 3 bases from J, with 14 bases between. The V gene's germline CDR1 is SGHTA and CDR2 FQGTGA. This CDR3 comprises 16 residues.

The chain is built from TRBV20-1 and TRBJ2-3; D unclear. This CDR3 spans 11 amino acids. Germline CDR1 reads DFQATT; CDR2 reads SNEGSKA (reference sequence). The V end was cut by 7 bases, the J end by 2 bases, with 7 bases between. The CDR3 reads CSGSHTDTQYF. The CDR3 nucleotides read TGCAGTGGGTCCCACACAGATACGCAGTATTTT.

The chain uses TRBV5-1 and TRBJ2-2; D uncertain. CDR1 and CDR2 (germline): SGHRS, YFSETQ. The CDR3 runs to 16 residues. Trimming took 0 bases from V and 1 from J, leaving 10 bases between them. The CDR3 nucleotides are TGCGCCAGCAGCTTGGCCGGGCCCCAGAACACCGGGGAGCTGTTTTTT. Its translation is CASSLAGPQNTGELFF.

Remarks on this clone: The junction departs from germline at one end; a sequencing error may be responsible. The chain employs TRBV7-7 and TRBJ2-1; D may match TRBD1 or TRBD2 (6 bases each). The germline V gene has CDR1 SSHAT and CDR2 FNYEAQ (reference sequence). There are 15 residues in the CDR3. CDR3 in DNA: TGTGCTAGCAGCTTAGGGCAGGGGAGGAACAATGAGCAGTTCTTC. Its translation is CASSLGQGRNNEQFF. The variable domain in full, with the rest retrieved from reference TRBV7-7 and TRBJ2-1, is GAGVSQSPRYKVTKRGQDVTLRCDPISSHATLYWYQQALGQGPEFLTYFNYEAQPDKSGLPSDRFSAERPEGSISTLTIQRTEQRDSAMYRCASSLGQGRNNEQFFGPGTRLTVL.

V gene TRBV25-1 combines with J gene TRBJ1-5, with 10 bases identical to TRBD1. Germline V gene lookup returns CDR1 MGHDK and CDR2 SYGVNS. CDR3 size: 16 residues. V trimming: 6 bases; J trimming: 2 bases; junction bases outside the gene matches: 7. The CDR3 DNA reads TGTGCCAGCAGCGGTGGGACAGGGGATCGCAATCAGCCCCAGCATTTT. The encoded protein is CASSGGTGDRNQPQHF. The full variable domain, in which reference TRBV25-1 and TRBJ1-5 provide the parts outside the CDR3, is EADIYQTPRYLVIGTGKKITLECSQTMGHDKMYWYQQDPGMELHLIHYSYGVNSTEKGDLSSESTVSRIRTEHFPLTLESARPSHTSQYLCASSGGTGDRNQPQHFGDGTRLSIL.

The CDR3 reads CASSPGSGETQYF. CDR3 in DNA: TGCGCCAGCAGCCCTGGGTCAGGAGAGACCCAGTACTTC. This chain links TRBV5-1 with TRBJ2-5; D ambiguous. Trimming shortened V by 4 bases and J by 4 bases, and 11 bases separated the two germline ends. There are 13 residues in the CDR3. The germline V gene has CDR1 SGHRS and CDR2 YFSETQ.

The rearrangement links TRBV7-2 to TRBJ2-3; D unclear. Germline loops: CDR1 SGHTA, CDR2 FQGNSA. This CDR3 spans 14 amino acids. With 1 base removed from V and 6 bases from J, the gap between germline ends came to 11 bases. For the CDR3, the DNA is TGTGCCAGCAGCTTAGGTTCCACCGGCGATACGCAGTATTTT. This gives the protein CASSLGSTGDTQYF.

The rearrangement links TRBV5-4 to TRBJ2-5; 7 bases are a match to TRBD1. From germline, CDR1 is SGHNT and CDR2 YYREEE (reference sequence). The J segment lost 2 bases and the V segment lost 0 bases, leaving 4 bases of the junction unmatched. The CDR3 consists of 15 residues. CDR3 loop: CASSLVGTEQETQYF. CDR3 in DNA: TGTGCCAGCAGCTTGGTAGGGACAGAACAAGAGACCCAGTACTTC.

The chain employs TRBV30 and TRBJ2-1; 7 bases fit TRBD1. This CDR3 is 12 amino acids long. Looked up from germline, CDR1 is GTSNPN and CDR2 is SVGIG (reference sequence). Trimming took 5 bases from V and 6 from J; bases not matched to a gene: 4. For the CDR3, the DNA is TGTGCCTGGGCACAGGGGCTCAATGAGCAGTTCTTC. Its protein is CAWAQGLNEQFF. Full variable domain (outside the CDR3, taken from reference TRBV30 and TRBJ2-1): SQTIHQWPATLVQPVGSPLSLECTVEGTSNPNLYWYRQAAGRGLQLLFYSVGIGQISSEVPQNLSASRPQDRQFILSSKKLLLSDSGFYLCAWAQGLNEQFFGPGTRLTVL.

This rearrangement joins TRBV19 to TRBJ2-5, with 7 bases fitting TRBD2. There are 13 residues in the CDR3. The trim removed 3 bases at V and 4 bases at J, leaving 2 bases unmatched. Per the germline V gene, CDR1 is LNHDA and CDR2 is SQIVND (reference sequence). CDR3 bases: TGTGCCAGTAGTATGGGAGGGGCAGAGACCCAGTACTTC. This sequence encodes CASSMGGAETQYF.

The chain carries TRBV9 and TRBJ2-2; D may correspond to TRBD1 or TRBD2 (5 bases each). The CDR3 sequence is 16 residues long. Deletions cut 0 bases from V and 0 bases from J, with 9 bases between. Germline V gene sequence: CDR1 SGDLS, CDR2 YYNGEE. Written as DNA, the CDR3 is TGTGCCAGCAGCGTAGGAGGGGTGCCGAACACCGGGGAGCTGTTTTTT. The encoded protein is CASSVGGVPNTGELFF.

This chain connects TRBV6-5 to TRBJ2-7; D perhaps matches TRBD1 (6 bases). Trimming removed 7 bases from V and 7 bases from J, with 11 bases in between. The length of the CDR3 is 11 residues. Per the germline V gene, CDR1 is MNHEY and CDR2 is SVGAGI. CDR3 in amino acids: CASITGNEQYF. Here the CDR3 DNA reads TGTGCCAGCATTACAGGGAATGAGCAGTACTTC.

The chain employs TRBV10-3 and TRBJ1-1; D not resolved. Germline CDR1 reads ENHRY; CDR2 reads SYGVKD. The V end was cut by 3 bases, the J end by 1 base, with 9 bases between. The CDR3 totals 14 residues. The CDR3 loop is CAISESAGNTEAFF. The DNA of the CDR3 is TGTGCCATCAGTGAATCGGCAGGGAACACTGAAGCTTTCTTT.

This rearrangement joins TRBV7-8 to TRBJ2-5, with D possibly matching TRBD1 (5 bases). Between the trimmed V and J ends, which lost 8 bases and 5 bases, there was a span of 12 bases. The length of the CDR3 is 12 residues. Germline CDR1 SGHVS, CDR2 FQNEAQ. CDR3 sequence (DNA): TGTGCCAGCCGCACAGGTCGGGAGACCCAGTACTTC. Translation: CASRTGRETQYF. The full variable domain, in which reference TRBV7-8 and TRBJ2-5 provide the parts outside the CDR3, is GAGVSQSPRYKVAKRGQDVALRCDPISGHVSLFWYQQALGQGPEFLTYFQNEAQLDKSGLPSDRFFAERPEGSVSTLKIQRTQQEDSAVYLCASRTGRETQYFGPGTRLLVL.

As for this clone: At one of its ends the junction is not consistent with the germline gene, which may arise from a read error. The chain couples TRBV28 to TRBJ2-1; TRBD2 agrees at 12 bases. The germline V gene encodes CDR1 MDHEN and CDR2 SYDVKM. CDR3 length: 15 residues. In DNA form, the CDR3 reads TGTGCCAGCAGTCTAGCGGGAGGGTCCTTCAATGAGCAGTTCTTC. Amino acids: CASSLAGGSFNEQFF.

V is TRBV11-3 and J is TRBJ2-1; 10 bases match TRBD2. The length of the CDR3 is 16 residues. The germline V gene encodes CDR1 SGHNT and CDR2 YENEEA. J was trimmed by 5 bases and V by 1 base; bases with no gene match: 5. This chain's CDR3 is CASSLGAGGRDNEQFF. The CDR3 bases are TGTGCCAGCAGCTTAGGAGCGGGAGGGAGGGACAATGAGCAGTTCTTC.